A selection of T cell receptor beta chains follows, all from one sample in a study of T cell responses to AZD1222 COVID-19 vaccine. Here immunoSEQ multiplex PCR was the method, and the copy in TCRdb shows in-frame clones only, minus some. Found here are 45,000 to 65,000 clones, nearly 80% of them singletons; the top ten hold 4% to 5%. The input for sequencing was peripheral blood, taken 28 days after the second AZD1222 dose. The receptor set was obtained from an adult who received the AZD1222 COVID-19 vaccine. CDR3s leave out the opening cysteine and the closing phenylalanine or tryptophan. Size tells how often a clone was seen (once, few, many) or the class of an expanded clone, and some rows leave it out.

CDR3 protein,clone size,V gene
ASSEQLYGYT,.,TRBV6-1
ASSLEASWNTEAF,.,TRBV11-2
ASSLIDSSNTEAF,.,TRBV7-7
ASSPTTSGSWTGELF,.,TRBV9
ASRYARDRANTEAF,few,TRBV5-5
ASSHGRMSNSPLH,.,TRBV28
ASSLQGVRDRDTEAF,once,TRBV7-9
ASGRPGDLNEQF,.,TRBV6-5
ASSQDSGRAKTYGYT,.,TRBV3-1/TRBV3-2
ASILGSSGELF,.,TRBV19
ASSLTDPAGLAGVYYNEQF,.,TRBV7-3
ASRPRSSTDTQY,.,TRBV27
ASSLTGSTQETQY,.,TRBV11-2
SARQGAVYGYT,once,TRBV29-1
ASSPPGTSYNEQF,.,TRBV18
ASSPGQVLYGYT,.,TRBV7-8
ASSHGSTGTGGTDTQY,.,TRBV4-1
ASSPVPGQGSGQPQH,.,TRBV5-1
ASSLRGVIDTEAF,.,TRBV13
ATSPRGGGETQY,.,TRBV24-1
ASSPGHSTNEKLF,.,TRBV7-2
SVEVTPGAEAF,.,TRBV29-1
ASSESILAGKETQY,.,TRBV10-1
ASSYDFNGEAF,.,TRBV6-6
SVPEEIGGGYT,once,TRBV29-1
ASSEGSTDTQY,.,TRBV2
ASSWTGMNTEAF,.,TRBV6-5
ASRGVSEAF,.,TRBV6-5
AKSQGPPSNQPQH,.,TRBV19
ASSYVGGYEQY,few,TRBV6-5
ASSSPGASDTEAF,.,TRBV5-8